This T cell receptor beta chain was profiled in a study of shared clonotypes between healthy human individuals. Study at large: Per-donor plates numbered three CD4 naive, three CD4 memory, two CD8 naive and one CD8 memory. General observations from the study: Tissues were not sampled, only blood, and their repertoires likely differ.

V lost 3 bases, J lost 3 bases, and 9 bases lay in between. This CDR3 has 14 residues. Germline V CDR1 and CDR2: LNHNV, YYDKDF (reference sequence). Concerning this clone itself: Its cognate antigen is unknown.

CD45RA+ naive and CD45RA-negative memory subsets were separated from CD4+ cells. Profiled with immunoSEQ multiplex PCR; TCRdb holds only in-frame clones, not every one. This sample carries about 980,000 clones, 70% to 85% of them seen once, and the ten largest clones take around 1.4%. The sequenced sample consisted of memory CD4+ T cells sorted from blood. Stated subset: CD45RA-negative fraction. The gene calls are TRBV15 and TRBJ1-5; D not resolved. The origin of this receptor is a man between 18 and 35 years old in good health. DNA for the CDR3: TGTGCCACCAGCAGTCTTAATTTCAATCAGCCCCAGCATTTT. This encodes CATSSLNFNQPQHF.